Given below is one T cell receptor (beta chain) in context. The sample comes from a study of OX40 agonist ivuxolimab in advanced cancers. Assay: immunoSEQ multiplex PCR; the TCRdb copy retains only in-frame clones and omits some. The sample lists fewer than 65,000 clones, roughly 89% occurring once. There are 14 residues in the CDR3. V shed 7 bases, J shed 4 bases, and the junction held 11 bases outside the gene matches. The germline CDR1 and CDR2 sequences are SQVTM and ANQGSEA. This material consisted of CD4+ or CD8+ T cells sorted from blood, taken in a trial of the OX40 agonist ivuxolimab. The sequence was collected from an adult with an advanced solid tumor such as melanoma, head and neck, liver or kidney cancer. V usage is TRBV29-1 and J usage is TRBJ1-1, with 8 positions matching TRBD1. The DNA of the CDR3 is TGCAGCGCCTACAGGGGGGCGGACAGCACTGAAGCTTTCTTT. Translating it yields CSAYRGADSTEAFF.